Each of the 12 T cell receptor beta chains below was sequenced from the same sample in a study of blood T cell repertoires in COVID-19. The data were produced by immunoSEQ multiplex PCR, yet TCRdb's version contains in-frame clones alone and is incomplete. The data hold about 300,000 clones, with 75% to 90% observed a single time. Sequenced: peripheral blood. The receptors stem from a man aged 18 to 30 with active or convalescent COVID-19.

In its sample, this clone was seen a few times. J is TRBJ1-6 and V is TRBV7-9; D ambiguous. Looked up from germline, CDR1 is SEHNR and CDR2 is FQNEAQ (reference sequence). The CDR3 consists of 15 residues. V was shortened by 6 bases and J by 4 bases, with 13 bases between the two germline ends. The CDR3, as DNA: TGTGCCAGCAGTCCCTTCGTTACTTATAATTCACCCCTCCACTTT. Its protein product is CASSPFVTYNSPLHF.

This chain uses TRBV9 with TRBJ2-2; perhaps TRBD1 as D (5 bases). V was shortened by 4 bases and J by 0 bases, with 19 bases between the two germline ends. Germline values: CDR1 SGDLS, CDR2 YYNGEE. This CDR3 has 18 residues. The CDR3 sequence is CASSLRIQDTTNTGELFF. CDR3 coding DNA: TGTGCCAGCAGCCTAAGGATACAGGACACGACGAACACCGGGGAGCTGTTTTTT.

This sequence joins TRBV15 and TRBJ2-1; the match to TRBD2 covers 10 bases. The CDR3 has 16 amino acids. CDR1 is LNHNV, CDR2 YYDKDF, per germline (reference sequence). Trimming removed 2 bases from V and 15 bases from J; junction bases left unmatched: 16. CDR3 in amino acids: CATSRSLGRASGRGFF. Here the CDR3 DNA reads TGTGCCACCAGCAGAAGCTTGGGGAGAGCTAGCGGGAGAGGGTTCTTC.

The V gene is TRBV11-2, the J gene TRBJ2-7, with 8 bases aligning to TRBD1. This CDR3 has 15 residues. Trimming at V came to 5 bases and at J to 6 bases, leaving 12 bases not matched to a gene. CDR1 SGHAT and CDR2 FQNNGV come from the germline V gene. In DNA form, the CDR3 reads TGTGCCAGCAGCGCAACGACAGGGGCTTATGGCGAGCAGTACTTC. Its translation is CASSATTGAYGEQYF.

Points on this clone: At one boundary the junction diverges from the germline segment, which might be a read error. The chain links TRBV5-6 to TRBJ2-1, with 12 bases aligning to TRBD2. The CDR3 consists of 16 residues. Germline CDR1 and CDR2: SGHDT and YYEEEE. This CDR3 reads CASSFTRLAGDKEQFF. CDR3 coding DNA: TGTGCCAGCAGCTTTACAAGACTAGCGGGAGACAAAGAGCAGTTCTTC.

The chain has TRBV2 and TRBJ1-5; 10 bases align to TRBD1. The junction had 6 bases not matched to a gene; V was cut back by 8 bases and J by 2 bases. Per the germline V gene, CDR1 is SNHLY and CDR2 is FYNNEI. CDR3 length: 15 amino acids. The CDR3 sequence: CASGWGTGGNQPQHF. CDR3 DNA sequence: TGTGCCAGCGGGTGGGGGACAGGGGGCAATCAGCCCCAGCATTTT.

The V and J genes are TRBV6-5 and TRBJ1-4, with a tentative D call TRBD1 (5 bases). This CDR3 spans 14 amino acids. V shed 6 bases and J shed 8 bases, with 16 bases lying between them. Germline CDR1 reads MNHEY; CDR2 reads SVGAGI. The CDR3 DNA reads TGTGCCAGCAGGGAGCCCCGGGGGAACGAAAAACTGTTTTTT. Translating gives CASREPRGNEKLFF.

The chain couples TRBV4-1 to TRBJ1-1; D gene uncertain. Germline loops: CDR1 MGHRA, CDR2 YSYEKL. V was clipped by 0 bases and J by 0 bases, with 11 bases between them. The CDR3 runs to 16 residues. The CDR3 reads CASSQDNSWVNTEAFF. The DNA of the CDR3 is TGCGCCAGCAGCCAAGATAACAGCTGGGTGAACACTGAAGCTTTCTTT.

The chain is built from TRBV6-2 or TRBV6-3 and TRBJ1-2; D is unresolved. Trimming took 2 bases from V and 5 from J, leaving 6 bases between them. CDR3 size: 12 residues. Germline CDR1 MNHEY, CDR2 SVGEGT. CDR3 protein: CASSYAEYGYTF. The CDR3 coding sequence is TGTGCCAGCAGTTACGCGGAGTATGGCTACACCTTC.

The CDR3 protein is CSVVTQGLEQYF. CDR3 DNA: TGCAGCGTTGTTACACAGGGGCTCGAGCAGTACTTC. The J gene is TRBJ2-7, the V gene TRBV29-1; TRBD1 aligns across 7 bases. Germline CDR1 is SQVTM and CDR2 is ANQGSEA. Trimming took 4 bases from V and 6 from J; bases not matched to a gene: 6. This CDR3 comprises 12 residues.

This sequence joins TRBV4-1 and TRBJ1-3; D not resolved. Germline values: CDR1 MGHRA, CDR2 YSYEKL. The CDR3 is 15 residues long. V was clipped by 7 bases and J by 0 bases, with 13 bases between them. Here the CDR3 reads CASNSDSSSGNTIYF. CDR3 sequence (DNA): TGCGCCAGCAACTCGGACTCGAGCTCTGGAAACACCATATATTTT.

In this sample, this clone turned up once. V and J are TRBV21-1 and TRBJ2-1; TRBD1, the D gene given by the table, was not confirmed from the DNA. TRBV21-1 counts as a pseudogene. The CDR3 is 15 amino acids. This CDR3 reads CASSTTGGPINEQFF. In nucleotides, the CDR3 is TGTGCCAGCAGCACAACAGGGGGTCCGATCAATGAGCAGTTCTTC.